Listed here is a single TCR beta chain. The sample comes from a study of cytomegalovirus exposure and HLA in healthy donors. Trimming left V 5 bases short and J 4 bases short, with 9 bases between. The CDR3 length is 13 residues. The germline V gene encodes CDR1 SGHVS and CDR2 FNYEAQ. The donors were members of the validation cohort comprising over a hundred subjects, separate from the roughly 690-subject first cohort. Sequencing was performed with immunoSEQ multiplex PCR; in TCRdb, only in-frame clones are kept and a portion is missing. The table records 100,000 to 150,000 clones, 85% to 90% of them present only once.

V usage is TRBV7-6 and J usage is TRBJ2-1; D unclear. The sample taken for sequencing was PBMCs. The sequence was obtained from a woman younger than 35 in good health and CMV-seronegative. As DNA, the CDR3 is TGTGCCAGCAGCCAAGGAGCTTACAATGAGCAGTTCTTC. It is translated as CASSQGAYNEQFF.